The 27 T cell receptor beta chains listed next were all sequenced from one sample in a study of blood T cells in healthy people across ages. With a J-beta primer mix and a sample-barcoded 5' primer, a second PCR ran about 7 to 12 cycles. Via MiXCR, TCRdb re-called the 5' RACE reads, giving one row per CDR3 protein. The profile shows some 800,000 distinct CDR3 sequences, more than 20% of them singletons. This sample also appeared in a second study, on T cells of mothers and their children.

The sequenced sample was blood. These receptors all stem from a boy younger than 18 in good health.

The table lists this clonotype with a few counts. The V call is TRBV7-3, the J call TRBJ1-2, with no clear D. The CDR3 is 15 amino acids. The V end lost 5 bases, the J end lost 3 bases, and 16 bases lay between the germline ends. CDR1 is SGHTA and CDR2 is FQGTGA in the germline V gene. Written as DNA, the CDR3 is TGTGCCAGCAGCCCTTCAATCTTGACCGACTATGGCTACACCTTC. Translated: CASSPSILTDYGYTF.

This clonotype was counted between two and nine times. At one end the junction does not follow the germline gene, possibly because of a read error. The chain couples TRBV7-6 to TRBJ1-1; TRBD1 agrees at 10 bases. This CDR3 region has 17 residues. The germline V gene encodes CDR1 SGHVS and CDR2 FNYEAQ. The DNA for the CDR3 is TGTGCCAGCAGCCTAGCCGGGACAGGGGTAGTGAACACTGAAGCTTTCTTT. Amino acids: CASSLAGTGVVNTEAFF. Full variable domain (outside the CDR3, taken from reference TRBV7-6 and TRBJ1-1): GAGVSQSPRYKVTKRGQDVALRCDPISGHVSLYWYRQALGQGPEFLTYFNYEAQQDKSGLPNDRFSAERPEGSISTLTIQRTEQRDSAMYRCASSLAGTGVVNTEAFFGQGTRLTVV.

V and J are TRBV7-8 and TRBJ2-3; no reliable D call. This CDR3 comprises 14 residues. Germline V gene sequence: CDR1 SGHVS, CDR2 FQNEAQ. V dropped 5 bases and J dropped 4 bases, with 13 bases sitting between them. The CDR3 bases are TGTGCCAGCAGCCTGGAGACATTTTCAGATACGCAGTATTTT. Translated, it gives CASSLETFSDTQYF.

The J gene is TRBJ1-1, the V gene TRBV6-2 or TRBV6-3, with D unresolved. CDR3 length equals 11 residues. The germline CDR1 and CDR2 sequences are MNHEY and SVGEGT. The germline V and J ends were trimmed by 6 bases and 8 bases, with 10 bases remaining between them. CDR3 region: CASSRGGEAFF. The CDR3 DNA reads TGTGCCAGCAGCCGAGGCGGAGAAGCTTTCTTT.

Concerning this clonotype itself: The CDR3 end shows no conserved phenylalanine or tryptophan, and so a read error is likely. The chain combines TRBV5-6 with TRBJ2-5; 8 nucleotides match TRBD2. The tail of the sequence fits TRBJ2-1 better, so the J call may be wrong. The CDR3 has 15 amino acids. Germline V gene data show CDR1 as SGHDT and CDR2 as YYEEEE. CDR3 sequence reads: CASSLADSGMNEQFL. CDR3 DNA sequence: TGTGCCAGCAGCTTGGCTGATAGCGGGATGAATGAGCAGTTCCTC.

This clonotype was seen a single time. The chain links TRBV15 to TRBJ2-3; D might be TRBD1 (5 bases). Germline values: CDR1 LNHNV, CDR2 YYDKDF (reference sequence). CDR3 size: 15 residues. Between the trimmed V and J ends, which lost 8 bases and 1 base, there was a span of 16 bases. CDR3 DNA sequence: TGTGCCACCGGTCGGTCCTTAGGGGGCACAGATACGCAGTATTTT. This translates into CATGRSLGGTDTQYF.

Only a few counts were recorded for this clonotype. The chain has TRBV29-1 and TRBJ1-1; D remains ambiguous. With 5 bases removed from V and 8 bases from J, the gap between germline ends came to 24 bases. CDR1 and CDR2 from the germline V gene are SQVTM and ANQGSEA. The CDR3 length is 15 residues. CDR3 in amino acids: CSVSSSIRMEGEAFF. The CDR3 nucleotides are TGCAGCGTTTCATCATCCATACGTATGGAAGGAGAAGCTTTCTTT.

This clonotype was picked up a small number of times. This chain joins TRBV29-1 and TRBJ2-5; either TRBD1 or TRBD2 may supply D (6 bases each). With the DNA end fitting TRBJ2-1 better, the J assignment may be wrong. Germline V CDR1 and CDR2: SQVTM, ANQGSEA. The CDR3 sequence is 13 residues long. As DNA, the CDR3 is TGCAGCGCCTTCTACACCGGGGGCTATGAGCAGTTCTTC. It specifies CSAFYTGGYEQFF.

V is TRBV5-4 and J is TRBJ2-7; D may be TRBD1 (6 bases). V gave up 4 bases and J gave up 7 bases, with 24 bases separating them. Germline V gene lookup returns CDR1 SGHNT and CDR2 YYREEE (reference sequence). This CDR3 is built from 16 residues. CDR3 sequence (DNA): TGTGCCAGCAGCGACGGACAGTCCCTACGTGTGCCGGAGCAGTACTTC. It translates to CASSDGQSLRVPEQYF.

This clonotype was seen a handful of times. The CDR3 spells CASSQTVIQQNTEAFF. CDR3 nucleotide sequence: TGTGCCAGCAGCCAGACCGTAATACAGCAGAACACTGAAGCTTTCTTT. The V gene is TRBV3-1, the J gene TRBJ1-1, with D uncertain. Germline V lookup: CDR1 LGHDT, CDR2 YNNKEL (reference sequence). V dropped 3 bases and J dropped 1 base, with 15 bases sitting between them. The CDR3 length is 16 residues. The full variable domain, rest sourced from reference TRBV3-1 and TRBJ1-1, is DTAVSQTPKYLVTQMGNDKSIKCEQNLGHDTMYWYKQDSKKFLKIMFSYNNKELIINETVPNRFSPKSPDKAHLNLHINSLELGDSAVYFCASSQTVIQQNTEAFFGQGTRLTVV.

This clonotype was observed a handful of times. The chain uses TRBV12-3 or TRBV12-4 and TRBJ2-3, with 8 bases matching TRBD2. Unmatched junction bases numbered 5, after V lost 5 bases and J lost 4 bases. This CDR3 is 14 amino acids long. Written as DNA, the CDR3 is TGTGCCAGCAGTACGGGACTAGGTGCAGATACGCAGTATTTT. The encoded protein is CASSTGLGADTQYF.

This chain connects TRBV10-3 to TRBJ2-5; 7 bases fit TRBD2. Unmatched junction bases numbered 12, after V lost 4 bases and J lost 10 bases. Per germline, CDR1 ENHRY and CDR2 SYGVKD. The CDR3 has 14 amino acids. The chain's CDR3 is CAISGGTNAGDQYF. The CDR3 DNA follows: TGTGCCATCAGTGGGGGGACTAACGCTGGGGACCAGTACTTC.

The V gene is TRBV28, the J gene TRBJ2-7; no firm D call. With 5 bases removed from V and 3 bases from J, the gap between germline ends came to 17 bases. This CDR3 is built from 15 residues. Looked up from germline, CDR1 is MDHEN and CDR2 is SYDVKM. CDR3 loop: CASSTEYTSSYEQYF. CDR3 sequence (DNA): TGTGCCAGCAGTACGGAATACACATCTAGCTACGAGCAGTACTTC. Filled out from reference TRBV28 and TRBJ2-7, the complete variable domain reads DVKVTQSSRYLVKRTGEKVFLECVQDMDHENMFWYRQDPGLGLRLIYFSYDVKMKEKGDIPEGYSVSREKKERFSLILESASTNQTSMYLCASSTEYTSSYEQYFGPGTRLTVT.

The rearrangement joins TRBV5-1 to TRBJ1-2; 7 nucleotides line up with TRBD1. There are 14 residues in the CDR3. Germline V lookup: CDR1 SGHRS, CDR2 YFSETQ. V lost 4 bases to trimming and J lost 5 bases; unmatched junction nucleotides: 8. CDR3 DNA: TGCGCCAGCAGCGGGGACCTACAGGGGTATGGCTACACCTTC. This sequence encodes CASSGDLQGYGYTF.

This clonotype appeared a few times. This chain connects TRBV4-1 to TRBJ2-5; 8 positions agree with TRBD1. The CDR3 loop spans 15 amino acids. V lost 1 base, J lost 5 bases, and 6 bases stayed unmatched. Germline loops: CDR1 MGHRA, CDR2 YSYEKL. Here the CDR3 DNA reads TGCGCCAGCAGCCAAGGGACAGGGATAAGCGAGACCCAGTACTTC. It yields the protein CASSQGTGISETQYF.

This chain links TRBV7-9 with TRBJ1-2; D is unclear. The CDR3 contains 15 residues. Trimming cost V 5 bases and J 4 bases, with 17 bases left between them. CDR1 is SEHNR, CDR2 FQNEAQ, per germline (reference sequence). In DNA form, the CDR3 reads TGTGCCAGCAGCCCGGACTCCCTACGAATCTATGGCTACACCTTC. Translated, it gives CASSPDSLRIYGYTF. Full variable domain (outside the CDR3, taken from reference TRBV7-9 and TRBJ1-2): DTGVSQNPRHKITKRGQNVTFRCDPISEHNRLYWYRQTLGQGPEFLTYFQNEAQLEKSRLLSDRFSAERPKGSFSTLEIQRTEQGDSAMYLCASSPDSLRIYGYTFGSGTRLTVV.

The CDR3 spells CASSQGRGQGARDIQYF. The CDR3 bases are TGCGCCAGCAGCCAAGGGAGGGGACAGGGGGCGCGGGACATTCAGTACTTC. The chain links TRBV4-3 to TRBJ2-4; 12 positions agree with TRBD1. From germline, CDR1 is LGHNA and CDR2 YSLEER. CDR3 length: 17 residues. The ends lost 1 base at V and 8 bases at J; junction bases unmatched: 9.

CDR3 DNA: TGTGCCAGCAGTGTGACTAGCGGGACCTCCTACAAAAACATTCAGTACTTC. It is translated as CASSVTSGTSYKNIQYF. This rearrangement joins TRBV6-1 to TRBJ2-4, with 11 bases aligning to TRBD2. Germline CDR1 reads MNHNS; CDR2 reads SASEGT. The CDR3 totals 17 residues. V lost 4 bases to trimming and J lost 3 bases; unmatched junction nucleotides: 8.

In its sample, this clonotype was seen a few times. The genes are TRBV4-3 and TRBJ2-5; a possible D gene is TRBD1 (5 bases). The end of the DNA aligns better with TRBJ2-7, so the J call may be wrong. The CDR3 has 15 amino acids. Germline assignment: CDR1 LGHNA and CDR2 YSLEER. CDR3 sequence reads: CASSQDPDRTYEQYF. The CDR3 bases are TGCGCCAGCAGCCAAGATCCCGACAGAACCTACGAGCAGTACTTC.

Only a few counts were recorded for this clonotype. The chain has TRBV7-2 and TRBJ2-5; 15 bases are shared with TRBD2. With V trimmed by 5 bases and J by 4 bases, 5 bases remained unmatched. This CDR3 is built from 16 residues. The germline gives CDR1 SGHTA, CDR2 FQGNSA. In DNA form, the CDR3 reads TGTGCCAGCAGCGGGGGACTAGCGGGGGGACGAGAGACCCAGTACTTC. This codes for CASSGGLAGGRETQYF.

This clonotype was observed a few times. V is TRBV4-3 and J is TRBJ2-7, with a weak D call TRBD2 (6 bases). The V end was cut by 4 bases, the J end by 2 bases, with 12 bases between. CDR3 size: 14 residues. Germline CDR1 reads LGHNA; CDR2 reads YSLEER. The CDR3, as DNA: TGCGCCAGCAGCCGAAGACTAGGACCCTACGAGCAGTACTTC. Amino acid sequence: CASSRRLGPYEQYF.

This sequence joins TRBV11-3 and TRBJ2-4, with 10 bases fitting TRBD1. This CDR3 comprises 13 residues. Germline CDR1 SGHNT, CDR2 YENEEA. The V segment lost 5 bases and the J segment 8 bases; nucleotides outside the gene matches: 3. The CDR3 loop reads CASSQGQGYIQYF. The CDR3 coding sequence is TGTGCCAGCAGCCAGGGACAGGGGTACATTCAGTACTTC.

This clonotype appeared a few times. This chain links TRBV18 with TRBJ1-5; D unresolved. V gave up 1 base and J gave up 5 bases, with 9 bases separating them. Germline V CDR1 and CDR2: KGHSH, LQKENI. The CDR3 has 14 residues. CDR3 residues: CASSPLDGDQPQHF. CDR3 nucleotides: TGTGCCAGCTCACCACTGGACGGGGATCAGCCCCAGCATTTT.

The chain links TRBV27 to TRBJ2-5; D unclear. The CDR3 is made up of 13 amino acids. The V gene's germline CDR1 is MNHEY and CDR2 SMNVEV (reference sequence). The V end was cut by 5 bases, the J end by 5 bases, with 12 bases between. CDR3 in DNA: TGTGCCAGCAGTATATTGGAAGGGGAGACCCAGTACTTC. This gives the protein CASSILEGETQYF.

The chain is built from TRBV7-9 and TRBJ2-5; D unresolved. Looked up from germline, CDR1 is SEHNR and CDR2 is FQNEAQ (reference sequence). This CDR3 is 16 amino acids long. V was pared by 6 bases and J by 1 base, with 18 bases between. The CDR3 DNA reads TGTGCCAGCAGTACGGCCGACACCCCACCCCAAGAGACCCAGTACTTC. Translated, it gives CASSTADTPPQETQYF.

This chain connects TRBV5-1 to TRBJ2-1; perhaps TRBD1 as D (6 bases). Germline lookup yields CDR1 SGHRS and CDR2 YFSETQ. The CDR3 totals 14 residues. V was trimmed by 1 base and J by 5 bases, leaving 10 bases between them. This CDR3 is CASSLRDTDNEQFF. The CDR3, as DNA: TGCGCCAGCAGCTTGAGGGACACGGACAATGAGCAGTTCTTC.

The chain joins TRBV29-1 to TRBJ2-7; D perhaps matches TRBD1 (6 bases). This CDR3 contains 14 residues. Germline CDR1 SQVTM, CDR2 ANQGSEA. V was cut by 4 bases and J by 2 bases, with 15 bases left in between. The CDR3 reads CSVALGRGPYEQYF. Written as DNA, the CDR3 is TGCAGCGTTGCACTCGGCAGGGGACCCTACGAGCAGTACTTC.